These 27 T cell receptor beta chains came from one sample sequenced in a study of control samples from healthy donors and cancer patients. Assay: immunoSEQ multiplex PCR; the TCRdb copy retains only in-frame clones and omits some. This table has 85,000 to 100,000 clones, more than 80% appearing once. The sample comprised blood. These receptors came from a man between 18 and 29 years old in good health.

This chain connects TRBV7-9 to TRBJ1-2; D unclear. The CDR3 contains 13 residues. V lost 5 bases, J lost 4 bases, and 11 bases lay in between. Germline CDR1 is SEHNR and CDR2 is FQNEAQ (reference sequence). CDR3 DNA sequence: TGTGCCAGCAGCACTCAACTGGTCTATGGCTACACCTTC. Protein product: CASSTQLVYGYTF. Using reference TRBV7-9 and TRBJ1-2 for the parts outside the CDR3, the full variable domain is DTGVSQNPRHKITKRGQNVTFRCDPISEHNRLYWYRQTLGQGPEFLTYFQNEAQLEKSRLLSDRFSAERPKGSFSTLEIQRTEQGDSAMYLCASSTQLVYGYTFGSGTRLTVV.

The genes are TRBV6-1 and TRBJ1-1; TRBD1 matches at 7 bases. Trimming removed 4 bases from V and 2 bases from J; junction bases left unmatched: 13. In germline, CDR1 is MNHNS, CDR2 SASEGT. The CDR3 is made up of 17 amino acids. CDR3 protein: CASSGPPPQGDNTEAFF. Here the CDR3 DNA reads TGTGCCAGCAGTGGGCCCCCACCGCAGGGGGACAACACTGAAGCTTTCTTT.

The chain has TRBV5-8 and TRBJ2-5; 7 bases line up with TRBD1. Germline V gene data show CDR1 as SGHTS and CDR2 as YDEGEE. CDR3 size: 15 residues. J gave up 4 bases and V 5 bases, and 11 bases lay outside the gene matches. This chain's CDR3 is CASRSVSGGGETQYF. CDR3 coding DNA: TGTGCCAGCAGATCTGTCTCAGGGGGTGGAGAGACCCAGTACTTC.

The chain employs TRBV30 and TRBJ1-5, with D possibly being TRBD1 (6 bases). This CDR3 is 16 amino acids long. Trimming cost V 1 base and J 3 bases, with 16 bases left between them. In germline, CDR1 is GTSNPN, CDR2 SVGIG (reference sequence). CDR3: CAWSAGRDTYNQPQHF. The CDR3 DNA follows: TGTGCCTGGAGTGCCGGCCGGGACACGTACAATCAGCCCCAGCATTTT.

This chain links TRBV7-8 with TRBJ2-4, with 7 bases that match TRBD1. The length of the CDR3 is 15 residues. Germline CDR1 and CDR2: SGHVS and FQNEAQ. V gave up 6 bases and J gave up 6 bases; unmatched junction bases: 11. The CDR3 nucleotides are TGTGCCAGCAGTCTAGGGGGCCTTATGGGAAACATTCAGTACTTC. Translated: CASSLGGLMGNIQYF.

The V and J genes are TRBV11-2 and TRBJ1-5, with D tentatively TRBD1 (5 bases). The CDR3 is 15 residues long. The germline V and J ends were trimmed by 5 bases and 7 bases, with 18 bases remaining between them. The germline V gene encodes CDR1 SGHAT and CDR2 FQNNGV. The CDR3 spells CASSRGWGHGQPQHF. In DNA, the CDR3 is TGTGCCAGCAGCCGAGGTTGGGGCCACGGGCAGCCCCAGCATTTT. The variable domain in full, with the rest retrieved from reference TRBV11-2 and TRBJ1-5, is EAGVAQSPRYKIIEKRQSVAFWCNPISGHATLYWYQQILGQGPKLLIQFQNNGVVDDSQLPKDRFSAERLKGVDSTLKIQPAKLEDSAVYLCASSRGWGHGQPQHFGDGTRLSIL.

The gene calls are TRBV13 and TRBJ1-2; the D gene is possibly TRBD1 (6 bases). V lost 6 bases, J lost 3 bases, and 11 bases lay in between. CDR1 and CDR2 from the germline V gene are PRHDT and FYEKMQ (reference sequence). There are 13 residues in the CDR3. The CDR3 reads CASSLTGHYGYTF. The DNA of the CDR3 is TGTGCCAGCAGTCTTACAGGGCACTATGGCTACACCTTC.

This chain connects TRBV18 to TRBJ1-1; D is undetermined. The CDR3 consists of 14 residues. V dropped 0 bases and J dropped 1 base, with 6 bases sitting between them. Germline assignment: CDR1 KGHSH and CDR2 LQKENI. In DNA form, the CDR3 reads TGTGCCAGCTCACCACCCGGATGGAACACTGAAGCTTTCTTT. Translating gives CASSPPGWNTEAFF. Full variable domain (outside the CDR3, taken from reference TRBV18 and TRBJ1-1): NAGVMQNPRHLVRRRGQEARLRCSPMKGHSHVYWYRQLPEEGLKFMVYLQKENIIDESGMPKERFSAEFPKEGPSILRIQQVVRGDSAAYFCASSPPGWNTEAFFGQGTRLTVV.

The chain couples TRBV29-1 to TRBJ2-3, with TRBD2 identical over 9 bases. The CDR3 runs to 14 residues. Germline V gene sequence: CDR1 SQVTM, CDR2 ANQGSEA. Trimming removed 7 bases from V and 0 bases from J; junction bases left unmatched: 5. The CDR3 is CSAGLALSTDTQYF. The CDR3 DNA follows: TGCAGCGCCGGACTAGCGCTAAGCACAGATACGCAGTATTTT.

The CDR3: CASSPPPLAKEQYF. The CDR3 DNA follows: TGTGCCAGCAGTCCCCCCCCGTTAGCCAAAGAGCAGTACTTC. The rearrangement uses TRBV28 and TRBJ2-7; D unclear. The V end lost 5 bases, the J end lost 7 bases, and 18 bases lay between the germline ends. From germline, CDR1 is MDHEN and CDR2 SYDVKM. The CDR3 contains 14 residues.

The chain links TRBV27 to TRBJ2-6, with D perhaps matching TRBD1 (5 bases). This CDR3 has 20 amino acids. V lost 0 bases and J lost 0, with 18 bases in between. Germline CDR1 and CDR2: MNHEY and SMNVEV (reference sequence). CDR3 amino acids: CASSLSGAHQQVSGANVLTF. CDR3 DNA: TGTGCCAGCAGTTTATCTGGGGCCCACCAACAGGTCTCTGGGGCCAACGTCCTGACTTTC.

This clone was observed at least ten times. The chain has TRBV15 and TRBJ1-1; possibly TRBD1 for D (5 bases). The CDR3 contains 13 residues. Germline CDR1 is LNHNV and CDR2 is YYDKDF (reference sequence). Trimming removed 2 bases at V and 3 bases at J, with 7 bases between. CDR3 protein: CATSRLRDTEAFF. CDR3 in DNA: TGTGCCACCAGCAGACTCAGGGACACTGAAGCTTTCTTT.

In DNA form, the CDR3 reads TGTGCCAGTAGTTCTGGACAGGGGAAGAATGAAGCTTTCTTT. Its protein is CASSSGQGKNEAFF. V is TRBV19 and J is TRBJ1-1; TRBD1 matches at 9 bases. J gave up 7 bases and V 5 bases, and 8 bases lay outside the gene matches. This CDR3 has 14 amino acids. Germline CDR1 and CDR2: LNHDA and SQIVND (reference sequence). Drawing the rest from reference TRBV19 and TRBJ1-1, the complete variable domain is DGGITQSPKYLFRKEGQNVTLSCEQNLNHDAMYWYRQDPGQGLRLIYYSQIVNDFQKGDIAEGYSVSREKKESFPLTVTSAQKNPTAFYLCASSSGQGKNEAFFGQGTRLTVV.

The chain uses TRBV4-1 and TRBJ1-2, with TRBD1 identical over 7 bases. This CDR3 is built from 15 residues. V lost 2 bases to trimming and J lost 4 bases; unmatched junction nucleotides: 7. Germline CDR1 reads MGHRA; CDR2 reads YSYEKL. CDR3 nucleotide sequence: TGCGCCAGCAGCCAAACCAGGGGGATCTCCTATGGCTACACCTTC. Its translation: CASSQTRGISYGYTF.

This sequence joins TRBV5-1 and TRBJ1-1; tentative D call: TRBD1 (6 bases). V was shortened by 6 bases and J by 1 base, with 22 bases between the two germline ends. The CDR3 has 17 residues. Germline CDR1 is SGHRS and CDR2 is YFSETQ. The CDR3 sequence: CASTPSGGAGGNTEAFF. The DNA for the CDR3 is TGCGCCAGCACCCCTTCGGGGGGCGCAGGTGGGAACACTGAAGCTTTCTTT.

The chain combines TRBV7-2 with TRBJ2-1, with D perhaps TRBD2 (5 bases). Trimming took off 5 bases at V and 0 bases at J, with 17 bases between the two ends. CDR3 length: 17 amino acids. CDR1 is SGHTA, CDR2 FQGNSA, per germline. CDR3 DNA: TGTGCCAGCAGCCGCCACGGGATCCGCGACTCCTACAATGAGCAGTTCTTC. Its protein product is CASSRHGIRDSYNEQFF.

The chain employs TRBV30 and TRBJ1-5; the D is unclear. Trimming removed 1 base at V and 6 bases at J, with 10 bases between. Germline V gene sequence: CDR1 GTSNPN, CDR2 SVGIG (reference sequence). The CDR3 runs 13 residues. The DNA of the CDR3 is TGTGCCTGGAGTGGGGGTGGGGTTCAGCCCCAGCATTTT. Translating gives CAWSGGGVQPQHF.

This rearrangement joins TRBV7-7 to TRBJ2-7; TRBD1 matches at 9 bases. CDR1 SSHAT and CDR2 FNYEAQ come from the germline V gene (reference sequence). The CDR3 totals 15 residues. Trimming removed 4 bases from V and 1 base from J; junction bases left unmatched: 5. CDR3 region: CASSSGTGNSYEQYF. CDR3 sequence (DNA): TGTGCCAGCAGCTCCGGGACAGGGAATTCCTACGAGCAGTACTTC.

The CDR3 here is CASSYAGVRRDGYTF. In nucleotides, the CDR3 is TGTGCCAGCAGTTACGCCGGGGTTAGAAGGGATGGCTACACCTTC. This rearrangement joins TRBV6-2 or TRBV6-3 to TRBJ1-2; unclear D gene. In germline, CDR1 is MNHEY, CDR2 SVGEGT. The CDR3 is made up of 15 amino acids. Trimming removed 2 bases from V and 6 bases from J, with 16 bases in between.

The chain carries TRBV6-8 and TRBJ2-7; maybe TRBD1 (5 bases). Trimming removed 5 bases from V and 2 bases from J, with 19 bases in between. This CDR3 spans 16 amino acids. Germline V gene sequence: CDR1 MNHGY, CDR2 SAAAGT. In DNA form, the CDR3 reads TGTGCCAGCAGTGGGGAAGACAGCCGAGAGCCCTACGAGCAGTACTTC. This translates into CASSGEDSREPYEQYF.

The rearrangement joins TRBV7-2 to TRBJ1-5; unclear D gene. CDR3 length: 14 amino acids. With 0 bases removed from V and 6 bases from J, the gap between germline ends came to 9 bases. Germline CDR1 reads SGHTA; CDR2 reads FQGNSA. Here the CDR3 DNA reads TGTGCCAGCAGCTTAGCGTACAGTGCTCAGCCCCAGCATTTT. It codes for CASSLAYSAQPQHF.

This clone has only a few counts. The V and J genes are TRBV7-9 and TRBJ2-2; TRBD1 agrees at 10 bases. Trimming cost V 4 bases and J 3 bases; bases outside gene matches: 11. CDR1 is SEHNR, CDR2 FQNEAQ, per germline (reference sequence). This CDR3 comprises 18 residues. The CDR3 protein is CASSSPGQGMGDTGELFF. CDR3 bases: TGTGCCAGCAGCTCGCCGGGACAGGGGATGGGGGACACCGGGGAGCTGTTTTTT.

This chain joins TRBV7-3 and TRBJ2-3; D unresolved. CDR3 size: 15 residues. Per germline, CDR1 SGHTA and CDR2 FQGTGA. Trimming shortened V by 2 bases and J by 1 base, and 10 bases separated the two germline ends. The CDR3 bases are TGTGCCAGCAGCTTAGGCTTCGTTGGCACAGATACGCAGTATTTT. Translation gives CASSLGFVGTDTQYF.

The chain couples TRBV4-3 to TRBJ2-7; D unresolved. Trimming cost V 0 bases and J 4 bases, with 16 bases left between them. The CDR3 has 16 residues. Germline values: CDR1 LGHNA, CDR2 YSLEER. The CDR3 region has the DNA TGCGCCAGCAGCCAAGATCGAGAGGCAGGCGGATACGAGCAGTACTTC. Protein: CASSQDREAGGYEQYF.

The J gene is TRBJ1-1, the V gene TRBV10-3, with 7 bases identical to TRBD1. The J segment lost 1 base and the V segment lost 4 bases, leaving 12 bases of the junction unmatched. Germline V gene lookup returns CDR1 ENHRY and CDR2 SYGVKD. This CDR3 region has 17 residues. The CDR3 region has the DNA TGTGCCATCAGTGCACACCGCTCGGACAGGTCGAACACTGAAGCTTTCTTT. This sequence encodes CAISAHRSDRSNTEAFF.

CDR3 residues: CASSIGLAYEQYF. The DNA for the CDR3 is TGTGCCAGTAGTATTGGCCTAGCCTACGAGCAGTACTTC. This rearrangement joins TRBV19 to TRBJ2-7; unclear D gene. The CDR3 contains 13 residues. The V end was cut by 3 bases, the J end by 2 bases, with 8 bases between. Germline V lookup: CDR1 LNHDA, CDR2 SQIVND (reference sequence).

The chain uses TRBV7-2 and TRBJ2-7, with unresolved D. V was clipped by 5 bases and J by 4 bases, with 18 bases between them. Germline V gene lookup returns CDR1 SGHTA and CDR2 FQGNSA. This CDR3 spans 15 amino acids. The CDR3 reads CASSLPPPGNYEQYF. For the CDR3, the DNA is TGTGCCAGCAGCCTCCCCCCCCCAGGAAATTACGAGCAGTACTTC.